One and the same sample provided the 16 T cell receptor beta chains below, sequenced in a study of T cell responses to AZD1222 COVID-19 vaccine. Sequencing used immunoSEQ multiplex PCR; TCRdb keeps in-frame clones, though not all of them. In the table there are 150,000 to 180,000 clones, roughly 90% of which are singletons. The source material was peripheral blood, sampled on day 0 of AZD1222 vaccination. The receptors shown here come from an adult in good health.

This chain connects TRBV29-1 to TRBJ1-1, with D tentatively TRBD1 (5 bases). The V end was cut by 4 bases, the J end by 2 bases, with 8 bases between. The CDR3 sequence is 12 residues long. CDR1 is SQVTM, CDR2 ANQGSEA, per germline. The CDR3 coding sequence is TGCAGCGTTGGCAGGGCCAACACTGAAGCTTTCTTT. Translated: CSVGRANTEAFF.

The chain employs TRBV7-8 and TRBJ1-3, with D possibly matching TRBD1 (5 bases). V lost 1 base, J lost 1 base, and 5 bases lay in between. This CDR3 is 14 amino acids long. Germline CDR1 is SGHVS and CDR2 is FQNEAQ. The CDR3 loop reads CASSLGGSGNTIYF. CDR3 DNA: TGTGCCAGCAGCTTAGGGGGGTCTGGAAACACCATATATTTT.

This rearrangement joins TRBV10-3 to TRBJ2-1; D is undetermined. CDR3 size: 11 residues. Trimming pared 4 bases from V and 7 bases from J, leaving 5 bases between. Germline assignment: CDR1 ENHRY and CDR2 SYGVKD. CDR3 in DNA: TGTGCCATCAGTGTTATGAATGAGCAGTTCTTC. This translates into CAISVMNEQFF.

The chain uses TRBV5-1 and TRBJ1-2, with D possibly matching TRBD1 (6 bases). The CDR3 is made up of 13 amino acids. CDR1 is SGHRS and CDR2 is YFSETQ in the germline V gene. The V and J ends lost 5 bases and 4 bases respectively, with 12 bases between them. The CDR3 region is CASSSGTSYGYTF. CDR3 sequence (DNA): TGCGCCAGCAGTTCCGGGACAAGCTATGGCTACACCTTC.

Here the CDR3 DNA reads TGTGCCAGCAGCTTAGTCGGGGAAGTGAGGACCGGGGAGCTGTTTTTT. This encodes CASSLVGEVRTGELFF. V gene TRBV7-2 combines with J gene TRBJ2-2; D may be TRBD2 (5 bases). The V and J ends lost 1 base and 5 bases respectively, with 14 bases between them. The CDR3 length is 16 residues. Germline-derived CDR1 and CDR2 are SGHTA and FQGNSA.

V usage is TRBV6-6 and J usage is TRBJ2-7; D is possibly TRBD1 or TRBD2 (5 bases each). The V gene lost 0 bases and the J gene lost 6 bases, with 18 bases spanning the gap. Germline CDR1 is MNHNY and CDR2 is SVGAGI (reference sequence). This CDR3 spans 16 amino acids. CDR3 coding DNA: TGTGCCAGCAGTTACTCGATCGTGGGGGAGTACGGCGAGCAGTACTTC. Translated: CASSYSIVGEYGEQYF.

V gene TRBV30 combines with J gene TRBJ1-1, with D maybe TRBD1 (5 bases). The CDR3 length is 14 residues. V dropped 8 bases and J dropped 1 base, with 17 bases sitting between them. Germline lookup yields CDR1 GTSNPN and CDR2 SVGIG (reference sequence). CDR3 amino acids: CATTVRFANTEAFF. Here the CDR3 DNA reads TGTGCCACGACAGTCAGGTTTGCGAACACTGAAGCTTTCTTT.

The rearrangement joins TRBV5-1 to TRBJ2-7; D is possibly TRBD1 (5 bases). V gave up 0 bases and J gave up 7 bases, with 14 bases separating them. The CDR3 has 14 amino acids. From germline, CDR1 is SGHRS and CDR2 YFSETQ. The CDR3 reads CASSLDIGVGEQYF. The CDR3 nucleotides are TGCGCCAGCAGCTTGGATATAGGGGTGGGGGAGCAGTACTTC. The full variable domain, with the rest looked up from reference TRBV5-1 and TRBJ2-7, is KAGVTQTPRYLIKTRGQQVTLSCSPISGHRSVSWYQQTPGQGLQFLFEYFSETQRNKGNFPGRFSGRQFSNSRSEMNVSTLELGDSALYLCASSLDIGVGEQYFGPGTRLTVT.

This chain links TRBV10-3 with TRBJ2-1; 11 bases align to TRBD2. Germline trimming cut 7 bases from V and 5 bases from J; bases unmatched to any gene: 7. This CDR3 is built from 15 residues. Per the germline V gene, CDR1 is ENHRY and CDR2 is SYGVKD. CDR3 loop: CAITPGLAVNNEQFF. The CDR3 DNA is TGTGCCATCACTCCGGGACTAGCGGTTAACAATGAGCAGTTCTTC.

The chain joins TRBV7-3 to TRBJ2-2; weak D call: TRBD1 (6 bases). Germline V gene sequence: CDR1 SGHTA, CDR2 FQGTGA. This CDR3 has 15 residues. The V end was cut by 3 bases, the J end by 2 bases, with 10 bases between. The CDR3 region is CASSFQGTNTGELFF. The CDR3 coding sequence is TGTGCCAGCAGCTTTCAGGGGACAAACACCGGGGAGCTGTTTTTT. Using reference TRBV7-3 and TRBJ2-2 for the parts outside the CDR3, the full variable domain is GAGVSQTPSNKVTEKGKYVELRCDPISGHTALYWYRQSLGQGPEFLIYFQGTGAADDSGLPNDRFFAVRPEGSVSTLKIQRTERGDSAVYLCASSFQGTNTGELFFGEGSRLTVL.

This sequence joins TRBV6-1 and TRBJ1-2; possibly TRBD1 for D (5 bases). The CDR3 sequence is 16 residues long. CDR1 is MNHNS, CDR2 SASEGT, per germline. Between the trimmed V and J ends, which lost 0 bases and 1 base, there was a span of 12 bases. The CDR3: CASSEALGGVNYGYTF. The CDR3 DNA follows: TGTGCCAGCAGTGAAGCCCTCGGGGGGGTTAACTATGGCTACACCTTC.

V and J are TRBV27 and TRBJ2-3; 14 bases line up with TRBD2. CDR3 length: 16 amino acids. The germline V gene encodes CDR1 MNHEY and CDR2 SMNVEV (reference sequence). Trimming removed 4 bases from V and 5 bases from J; junction bases left unmatched: 5. The CDR3: CASSSRGLAGGDTQYF. CDR3 coding DNA: TGTGCCAGCAGTTCCCGAGGACTAGCGGGAGGAGATACGCAGTATTTT.

The V and J genes are TRBV5-4 and TRBJ2-2; D is unclear. CDR3 length equals 11 residues. The V end was cut by 4 bases, the J end by 6 bases, with 4 bases between. Germline CDR1 SGHNT, CDR2 YYREEE (reference sequence). CDR3 residues: CASSRPGELFF. The CDR3, as DNA: TGTGCCAGCAGCCGACCCGGGGAGCTGTTTTTT.

Here the CDR3 reads CASSPLRGGETQYF. The CDR3 DNA reads TGTGCCAGCAGCCCACTACGGGGTGGGGAGACCCAGTACTTC. The chain recombines TRBV11-3 with TRBJ2-5, with D perhaps matching TRBD2 (5 bases). Germline CDR1 SGHNT, CDR2 YENEEA. This CDR3 contains 14 residues. V lost 5 bases and J lost 5, with 15 bases in between.

The chain employs TRBV28 and TRBJ1-5; D is unresolved. V lost 6 bases, J lost 5 bases, and 11 bases lay in between. Per germline, CDR1 MDHEN and CDR2 SYDVKM. CDR3 size: 13 residues. CDR3 DNA: TGTGCCAGCAGCCCCTACGTTGATCAGCCCCAGCATTTT. Translating gives CASSPYVDQPQHF.

CDR3: CASSIAGETYGYTF. CDR3 DNA sequence: TGTGCCAGCAGCATAGCAGGGGAGACATATGGCTACACCTTC. The rearrangement joins TRBV28 to TRBJ1-2; D perhaps matches TRBD1 (6 bases). The germline CDR1 and CDR2 sequences are MDHEN and SYDVKM. The CDR3 contains 14 residues. Deletions cut 6 bases from V and 5 bases from J, with 16 bases between.